The next 9 T cell receptor beta chains were all read from a single sample in a study of shared clonotypes between healthy human individuals. Naive CD8 cells comprised CD45RO-negative, CCR7-positively selected cells, excluding terminally differentiated effector memory CD45RA+ cells. Sequencing was performed with immunoSEQ multiplex PCR; in TCRdb, only in-frame clones are kept and a portion is missing. The table has fewer than 1 million clones, about 96% seen once. The sequenced sample was naive CD8+ T cells sorted from blood. Receptors were obtained from a man aged 25-45 years in good health.

This clone was detected only once. V and J are TRBV15 and TRBJ1-1; no clear D. V dropped 1 base and J dropped 1 base, with 13 bases sitting between them. The CDR3 totals 16 residues. CDR1 is LNHNV, CDR2 YYDKDF, per germline (reference sequence). CDR3 amino acids: CATSRGLDTGNTEAFF. DNA of the CDR3: TGTGCCACCAGCAGAGGCCTAGACACGGGGAACACTGAAGCTTTCTTT.

A remark on this clone: This sample includes further DNA sequences coding for the same CDR3. The J gene is TRBJ1-5, the V gene TRBV7-9; no clear D gene. This CDR3 has 13 residues. Germline V gene data show CDR1 as SEHNR and CDR2 as FQNEAQ (reference sequence). Trimming took 1 base from V and 4 from J, leaving 5 bases between them. In DNA form, the CDR3 reads TGTGCCAGCAGCTTAGGTCATAATCAGCCCCAGCATTTT. Its translation is CASSLGHNQPQHF.

The chain joins TRBV4-1 to TRBJ2-7; 12 nucleotides match TRBD1. After removal of 0 bases from V and 6 bases from J, the junction contained 6 bases not matched to a gene. Germline CDR1 and CDR2: MGHRA and YSYEKL. The CDR3 contains 16 residues. CDR3 sequence reads: CASSQDPGTGGGEQYF. DNA of the CDR3: TGCGCCAGCAGCCAAGATCCCGGGACAGGGGGCGGCGAGCAGTACTTC.

V is TRBV10-3 and J is TRBJ2-3; D is unresolved. Germline assignment: CDR1 ENHRY and CDR2 SYGVKD. This CDR3 spans 16 amino acids. V lost 5 bases to trimming and J lost 4 bases, with 19 bases between them. The CDR3 here is CAISTHGSHTADTQYF. DNA for the CDR3: TGTGCCATCAGTACACACGGTTCCCACACGGCAGATACGCAGTATTTT.

This chain joins TRBV5-1 and TRBJ2-7; D may be TRBD1 (7 bases). Trimming cost V 1 base and J 2 bases, with 16 bases left between them. CDR1 and CDR2 (germline): SGHRS, YFSETQ. This CDR3 spans 16 amino acids. The CDR3: CASSLFTGEAPYEQYF. For the CDR3, the DNA is TGCGCCAGCAGCTTGTTCACAGGGGAGGCGCCCTACGAGCAGTACTTC.

V gene TRBV25-1 combines with J gene TRBJ2-2; possibly TRBD2 for D (6 bases). The CDR3 is made up of 14 amino acids. Trimming took 9 bases from V and 1 from J, leaving 12 bases between them. In germline, CDR1 is MGHDK, CDR2 SYGVNS. Here the CDR3 reads CASRRDLNTGELFF. Written as DNA, the CDR3 is TGTGCCAGTCGGCGGGACCTGAACACCGGGGAGCTGTTTTTT.

This clone came up once. The chain employs TRBV7-9 and TRBJ2-1; D may be TRBD2 (5 bases). The germline gives CDR1 SEHNR, CDR2 FQNEAQ (reference sequence). There are 14 residues in the CDR3. Trimming removed 3 bases at V and 0 bases at J, with 6 bases between. The CDR3 loop reads CASSFTSSYNEQFF. The CDR3 bases are TGTGCCAGCAGCTTCACTAGCTCCTACAATGAGCAGTTCTTC.

V is TRBV7-6 and J is TRBJ2-3; the match to TRBD2 covers 12 bases. CDR1 is SGHVS, CDR2 FNYEAQ, per germline. V was clipped by 2 bases and J by 5 bases; unmatched bases: 5. CDR3 length: 16 amino acids. CDR3 sequence: CASSLSGTSGLDTQYF. For the CDR3, the DNA is TGTGCCAGCAGCTTATCCGGGACTAGCGGGTTAGATACGCAGTATTTT.

The chain combines TRBV29-1 with TRBJ2-1; 13 nucleotides line up with TRBD2. This CDR3 is 17 amino acids long. From germline, CDR1 is SQVTM and CDR2 ANQGSEA. J gave up 2 bases and V 1 base, and 5 bases lay outside the gene matches. CDR3 amino acids: CSVEGLAGGLTYNEQFF. The CDR3 DNA reads as TGCAGCGTTGAAGGACTAGCGGGAGGCTTAACCTACAATGAGCAGTTCTTC.